Below, one T cell receptor beta chain is given with its context. As yet, its antigen is unknown. This entry is derived from a study of CD8 T cells in ankylosing spondylitis. TCRdb recomputed calls from the 5' RACE reads with MiXCR, one row per CDR3 protein. The top ten clones hold around 19% of a sample with 670,000 or so distinct CDR3 sequences, under 20% of them seen once. Germline CDR1 SEHNR, CDR2 FQNEAQ (reference sequence). With V trimmed by 5 bases and J by 7 bases, 18 bases remained unmatched. The CDR3 is made up of 17 amino acids. General study results and limits: Within peripheral blood, clones linked to disease were CD8+ and relatively rare. Earlier literature documents some of the motif variants in reactive arthritis synovial fluid and blood. According to the report, clones linked to the disease were significantly enriched in matched synovial fluid samples taken from ankylosing spondylitis patients. One TCR beta motif, made up of 7 or 8 highly homologous variants, appeared characteristic of ankylosing spondylitis blood.

Specimen: blood, either unsorted or a sorted T cell fraction (not recorded which). The sequence was obtained from a male donor with ankylosing spondylitis. This sequence joins TRBV7-9 and TRBJ2-5; TRBD2 agrees at 8 bases. The CDR3 region is CASSAHSSVAGRVTQYF. CDR3 bases: TGTGCCAGCAGCGCCCATTCGTCGGTAGCGGGGCGGGTGACCCAGTACTTC.